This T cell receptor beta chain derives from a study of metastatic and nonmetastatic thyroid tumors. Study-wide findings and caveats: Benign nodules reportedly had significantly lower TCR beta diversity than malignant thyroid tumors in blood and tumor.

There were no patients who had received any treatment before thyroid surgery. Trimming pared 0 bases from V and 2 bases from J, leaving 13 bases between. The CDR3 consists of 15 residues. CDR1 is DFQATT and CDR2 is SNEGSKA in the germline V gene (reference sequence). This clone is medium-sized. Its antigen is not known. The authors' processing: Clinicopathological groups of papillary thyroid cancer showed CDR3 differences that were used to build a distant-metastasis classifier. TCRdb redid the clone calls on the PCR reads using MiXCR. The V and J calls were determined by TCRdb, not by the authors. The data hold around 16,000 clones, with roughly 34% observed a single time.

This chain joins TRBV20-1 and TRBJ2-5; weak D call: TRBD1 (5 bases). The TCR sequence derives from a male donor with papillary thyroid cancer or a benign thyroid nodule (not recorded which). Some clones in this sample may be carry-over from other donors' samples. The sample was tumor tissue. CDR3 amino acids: CSARDTQGKQETQYF. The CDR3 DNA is TGCAGTGCTAGAGATACCCAGGGCAAACAAGAGACCCAGTACTTC.